This entry describes one TCR beta chain. Its antigen is unidentified. Method: immunoSEQ multiplex PCR; TCRdb's copy keeps in-frame clones and lacks some. Of approximately 740,000 clones listed, less than 85% are singletons. The data stem from a study of shared clonotypes between healthy human individuals. Turning to the study itself: Per-donor plates numbered three CD4 naive, three CD4 memory, two CD8 naive and one CD8 memory.

General study results and limits: Several donors had 5% to 6.5% of their naive CD4 clonotypes in common. In contrast to clonotypes shared by all four donors, non-shared clonotypes had lower generation probabilities.

Germline V gives CDR1 GTSNPN, CDR2 SVGIG (reference sequence). This CDR3 is built from 13 residues. Between the trimmed V and J ends, which lost 0 bases and 2 bases, there was a span of 7 bases. A split of CD4+ cells into CD45RA+ naive and CD45RA-negative memory subsets was performed. The rearrangement joins TRBV30 to TRBJ2-5, with D uncertain. The clonotype comes from a woman in her twenties or thirties in good health. Material: memory CD4+ T cells sorted from blood. Subset of the sample: CD45RA-negative fraction. The CDR3 region is CAWSVRVQETQYF. In DNA form, the CDR3 reads TGTGCCTGGAGTGTACGGGTACAAGAGACCCAGTACTTC. The entire variable domain, with the rest obtained from reference TRBV30 and TRBJ2-5, is as follows: SQTIHQWPATLVQPVGSPLSLECTVEGTSNPNLYWYRQAAGRGLQLLFYSVGIGQISSEVPQNLSASRPQDRQFILSSKKLLLSDSGFYLCAWSVRVQETQYFGPGTRLLVL.